One and the same sample provided the 8 T cell receptor beta chains below, sequenced in a study of human T cells and chemical hapten exposure. Each CDR3 protein is one row after TCRdb ran MiXCR on the RACE reads. The sample lists roughly 150,000 distinct CDR3 sequences, about an eighth occurring once. Time point given: patch test 2, 6 weeks after DPC sensitization. Treatment in this sample: therapeutic diphenylcyclopropenone sensitization with weekly scalp DPC. The sample here was whole blood, taken in connection with sensitization to the hapten diphenylcyclopropenone (DPC). These receptors were collected from a woman between 45 and 65 years old with alopecia areata. Some clones in this sample may be carry-over from other donors' samples.

This clonotype was recorded many times. The junction does not match germline at one end; this may be a read error. V is TRBV5-1 and J is TRBJ2-3; 10 nucleotides agree with TRBD2. The CDR3 length is 17 residues. Germline V gives CDR1 SGHRS, CDR2 YFSETQ. This CDR3 is CASCLDPGLAPTDTQYF. As DNA, the CDR3 is TGCGCCAGCTGCTTAGATCCGGGACTAGCGCCAACAGATACGCAGTATTTT.

CDR3 DNA: TGCAGTGCTAGACGAAGCGGGAGGGCCCAAGAGACCCAGTACTTC. It is translated as CSARRSGRAQETQYF. V is TRBV20-1 and J is TRBJ2-5; 10 nucleotides align to TRBD2. Germline assignment: CDR1 DFQATT and CDR2 SNEGSKA (reference sequence). The length of the CDR3 is 15 residues. With V trimmed by 2 bases and J by 1 base, 4 bases remained unmatched.

This clonotype was counted between two and nine times. Here the CDR3 DNA reads TGCGCCAGCAGTCAAGGGACAACGAACTATGGCTACACCTTC. Residues: CASSQGTTNYGYTF. This chain connects TRBV10-2 to TRBJ1-2; D might be TRBD1 (6 bases). This CDR3 spans 14 amino acids. V lost 5 bases and J lost 2, with 12 bases in between. The V gene's germline CDR1 is WSHSY and CDR2 SAAADI.

This clonotype was counted a single time. Given a much more abundant clone one base away, this may be a read error. The chain couples TRBV20-1 to TRBJ2-1; D uncertain. Germline V gene data show CDR1 as DFQATT and CDR2 as SNEGSKA (reference sequence). CDR3 size: 15 residues. The CDR3 DNA reads as TGCAGTGCTAGAGATGGGATAGCAGCCTACAATGAGCGGTTCTTC. Translating it yields CSARDGIAAYNERFF.

CDR3 coding DNA: TGCAGCGTTGAATCCCAGGGAGACAATGAGCAGTTCTTC. This gives the protein CSVESQGDNEQFF. V and J are TRBV29-1 and TRBJ2-1; D possibly uses TRBD1 or TRBD2 (5 bases each). V was trimmed by 2 bases and J by 5 bases, leaving 10 bases between them. The CDR3 runs 13 residues. Germline lookup yields CDR1 SQVTM and CDR2 ANQGSEA.

V and J are TRBV19 and TRBJ2-7, with D perhaps TRBD1 or TRBD2 (7 bases each). Trimming pared 5 bases from V and 6 bases from J, leaving 20 bases between. From germline, CDR1 is LNHDA and CDR2 SQIVND (reference sequence). This CDR3 region has 15 residues. CDR3 in amino acids: CASSQGGGSSLEQYF. The CDR3 nucleotides read TGTGCCAGTAGTCAAGGGGGCGGGAGCTCCCTCGAGCAGTACTTC. The full variable domain, rest sourced from reference TRBV19 and TRBJ2-7, is DGGITQSPKYLFRKEGQNVTLSCEQNLNHDAMYWYRQDPGQGLRLIYYSQIVNDFQKGDIAEGYSVSREKKESFPLTVTSAQKNPTAFYLCASSQGGGSSLEQYFGPGTRLTVT.

This clonotype was seen repeatedly, ten times or more. The rearrangement uses TRBV27 and TRBJ2-6; perhaps TRBD1 as D (6 bases). The germline V gene encodes CDR1 MNHEY and CDR2 SMNVEV (reference sequence). CDR3 size: 16 residues. Trimming left V 5 bases short and J 0 bases short, with 11 bases between. CDR3 sequence: CASSHGQLSGANVLTF. Written as DNA, the CDR3 is TGTGCCAGCAGTCATGGACAGCTCTCTGGGGCCAACGTCCTGACTTTC.

The chain couples TRBV19 to TRBJ2-7; 8 bases fit TRBD1. CDR1 and CDR2 from the germline V gene are LNHDA and SQIVND (reference sequence). CDR3 size: 13 residues. V was pared by 5 bases and J by 10 bases, with 10 bases of the junction left unmatched. The CDR3 loop is CASSLGQGRGQYF. For the CDR3, the DNA is TGTGCCAGTAGTTTAGGACAGGGAAGGGGCCAGTACTTC.